Listed below are T cell receptor beta chains from one sample, sequenced in a study of T cells in Graves' hyperthyroidism and ophthalmopathy. TCRdb used MiXCR to reprocess the multiplex PCR reads, holding one entry per CDR3 protein. The sample has over 550,000 distinct CDR3 sequences, approximately 15% seen once. The sample taken for sequencing was blood. These receptors all stem from a woman under 30 with Graves' hyperthyroidism. Each CDR3 is given without its conserved first and last residue. D genes are given only for firm matches.

-	TRBV6-2/TRBV6-3	TRBJ1-2	ASSYSGYGYT
TRBD2	TRBV20-1	TRBJ2-7	SARVPSGFAYEQY
-	TRBV9	TRBJ2-2	ASSVVAETNTGELF
TRBD1	TRBV3-1	TRBJ1-5	ASSQNQGANQPQH
-	TRBV11-3	TRBJ2-7	ASSLVYSSYEQY
-	TRBV11-2	TRBJ2-3	ASRSPLGVDTQY
-	TRBV9	TRBJ1-6	ASSVYGSNSPLH
-	TRBV9	TRBJ1-4	ASSIYPTTNEKLF
TRBD2	TRBV10-1	TRBJ2-3	ASTGERDTDTQY
-	TRBV11-1	TRBJ2-1	ASSRGTSYSYNEQF
-	TRBV7-6	TRBJ2-7	ASSSGYNEQY
TRBD1	TRBV19	TRBJ2-7	ASSISPGQLYEQY
-	TRBV20-1	TRBJ2-1	SARDGTGYNEQF
-	TRBV5-1	TRBJ2-7	ASSPRSNEQY
TRBD1	TRBV28	TRBJ1-1	ASSPPDRGDAF
-	TRBV14	TRBJ1-1	ASSQVLWGTEAF
-	TRBV20-1	TRBJ1-3	SARELGTKGNTIY
TRBD2	TRBV7-9	TRBJ2-3	ASSNSGGTTDTQY
TRBD2	TRBV19	TRBJ2-4	ATTASGSANIQY
-	TRBV6-1	TRBJ1-1	ASSAVGEGTEAF
-	TRBV5-1	TRBJ2-5	ATTTGPQETQY
-	TRBV30	TRBJ1-1	AWSRGTEAF
-	TRBV6-1	TRBJ2-1	ANSVPGHFDEQF
-	TRBV6-1	TRBJ1-1	ASSDFIRRGVDTEAF
-	TRBV5-1	TRBJ1-6	ASSRTGQGDSPLH
-	TRBV7-9	TRBJ1-6	ASRQSGYNSPLH
-	TRBV15	TRBJ1-5	ATSRPGDSNQPQH
-	TRBV13	TRBJ1-1	ASSLVGGTAEAF
-	TRBV29-1	TRBJ1-2	SVDWFPNYGYT
-	TRBV5-6	TRBJ2-3	ASSSLLGDTQY
-	TRBV5-8	TRBJ2-3	ASSSGVGSTDTQY
-	TRBV27	TRBJ2-1	ASSLSPWTLSSYNEQF
-	TRBV5-5	TRBJ2-3	ASSLDGPLTDTQY
-	TRBV2	TRBJ1-4	ASSAQGTTEKLF
TRBD1	TRBV2	TRBJ1-5	ASRNRGLNQPQH
TRBD1	TRBV6-1	TRBJ1-5	ASSTPGTGFNQPQH
TRBD2	TRBV7-8	TRBJ2-7	ASSLVRGVAYEQY
TRBD2	TRBV6-5	TRBJ2-3	ACSSRLAGGPGDTQY
-	TRBV2	TRBJ1-2	ASTLSSAGYGYT
TRBD1	TRBV10-1	TRBJ2-4	ASSESWGQGLNIQY
-	TRBV19	TRBJ2-3	ASSIARGSTDTQY